The TCR beta chain described here comes from a study of CD8+CD57+ T cells in acquired aplastic anemia. Using genomic DNA as the template, TCR beta VDJ and CDR3 profiling was carried out. One entry per CDR3 protein, called by TCRdb with MiXCR from the reads. The table lists 150,000 to 200,000 distinct CDR3 sequences, 55% to 70% of them singletons. Germline assignment: CDR1 SGHVS and CDR2 FQNEAQ. The ends were cut back, 4 bases at V and 1 base at J, with 11 bases in the middle. CDR3 length equals 15 residues. This clonotype was observed once. Sequenced sample: sorted CD4+, CD8+, or CD8+CD57+ T cells (not recorded which) from PBMCs. The TCR was taken from a human donor in good health. V and J are TRBV7-8 and TRBJ2-1; D is unresolved. The DNA of the CDR3 is TGTGCCAGCAGCTCAGGACCGGCTTCCTACAATGAGCAGTTCTTC. It is translated as CASSSGPASYNEQFF.